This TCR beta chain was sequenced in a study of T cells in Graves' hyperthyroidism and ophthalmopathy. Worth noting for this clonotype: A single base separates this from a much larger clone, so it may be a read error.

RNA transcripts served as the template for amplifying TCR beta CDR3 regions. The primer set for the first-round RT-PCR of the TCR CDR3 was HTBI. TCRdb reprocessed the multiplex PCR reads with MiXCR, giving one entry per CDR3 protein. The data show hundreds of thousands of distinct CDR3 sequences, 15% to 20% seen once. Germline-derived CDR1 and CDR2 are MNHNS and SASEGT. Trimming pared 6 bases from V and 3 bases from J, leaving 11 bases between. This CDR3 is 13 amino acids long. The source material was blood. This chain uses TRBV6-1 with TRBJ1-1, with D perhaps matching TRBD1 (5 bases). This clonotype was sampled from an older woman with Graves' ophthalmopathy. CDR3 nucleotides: TGTGCCAGCAGACCCGCGGGGGACACTGAAGCTTTCTTT. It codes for CASRPAGDTEAFF.